This passage covers 14 T cell receptor beta chains from one sample sequenced in a study of OX40 agonist ivuxolimab in advanced cancers. Some clones are missing from TCRdb's copy, which holds only in-frame ones; the method was immunoSEQ multiplex PCR. Of roughly 58,000 clones listed, 93% are singletons. Sequences were derived from CD4+ or CD8+ T cells sorted from blood, sampled in a trial of the OX40 agonist ivuxolimab. The receptors originated from an adult with an advanced solid tumor such as melanoma, head and neck, liver or kidney cancer.

This chain joins TRBV7-9 and TRBJ2-7, with D uncertain. Germline V gene lookup returns CDR1 SEHNR and CDR2 FQNEAQ (reference sequence). Trimming took 7 bases from V and 5 from J, leaving 12 bases between them. The CDR3 is 12 amino acids. The CDR3 nucleotides are TGTGCCAGCAAGGAAGTCGAAGACGAGCAGTACTTC. Its protein is CASKEVEDEQYF.

The chain uses TRBV9 and TRBJ2-1; 7 positions agree with TRBD1. This CDR3 has 14 amino acids. Germline V gives CDR1 SGDLS, CDR2 YYNGEE. The ends lost 3 bases at V and 4 bases at J; junction bases unmatched: 4. DNA for the CDR3: TGTGCCAGCAGCGCCTGGGACAGTTACAATGAGCAGTTCTTC. Translating it yields CASSAWDSYNEQFF.

This chain connects TRBV5-6 to TRBJ2-7; D unclear. V dropped 0 bases and J dropped 3 bases, with 4 bases sitting between them. Germline V gene data show CDR1 as SGHDT and CDR2 as YYEEEE. The CDR3 is 12 amino acids. This chain's CDR3 is CASSLGVYEQYF. The DNA of the CDR3 is TGTGCCAGCAGCTTGGGCGTCTACGAGCAGTACTTC.

This chain uses TRBV5-1 with TRBJ2-1, with TRBD2 as a possible D gene (5 bases). The V and J ends lost 3 bases and 4 bases respectively, with 32 bases between them. Germline V gene lookup returns CDR1 SGHRS and CDR2 YFSETQ. This CDR3 region has 21 residues. The CDR3 reads CASSSTQEIVSGGLVYNEQFF. The CDR3 DNA reads TGCGCCAGCAGCTCGACACAAGAAATCGTAAGCGGAGGTTTAGTGTACAATGAGCAGTTCTTC. The whole variable domain, remainder taken from reference TRBV5-1 and TRBJ2-1, is KAGVTQTPRYLIKTRGQQVTLSCSPISGHRSVSWYQQTPGQGLQFLFEYFSETQRNKGNFPGRFSGRQFSNSRSEMNVSTLELGDSALYLCASSSTQEIVSGGLVYNEQFFGPGTRLTVL.

The rearrangement joins TRBV7-2 to TRBJ2-2; 8 bases are shared with TRBD1. The CDR3 runs 17 residues. CDR1 is SGHTA, CDR2 FQGNSA, per germline. V lost 1 base to trimming and J lost 6 bases; unmatched junction nucleotides: 10. Written as DNA, the CDR3 is TGTGCCAGCAGCTTAGGAGAAAGGACAGGGTTGGCCGGGGAGCTGTTTTTT. Amino acids: CASSLGERTGLAGELFF.

The CDR3 region is CATRAAITYEQYF. The CDR3 coding sequence is TGTGCCACCCGGGCGGCGATCACCTACGAGCAGTACTTC. This sequence joins TRBV19 and TRBJ2-7; D not resolved. Germline-derived CDR1 and CDR2 are LNHDA and SQIVND (reference sequence). The CDR3 contains 13 residues. V was cut by 10 bases and J by 2 bases, with 15 bases left in between.

The V call is TRBV11-2, the J call TRBJ2-1, with D perhaps TRBD1 or TRBD2 (5 bases each). V lost 3 bases and J lost 6, with 15 bases in between. The CDR3 runs 15 residues. The V gene's germline CDR1 is SGHAT and CDR2 FQNNGV. The CDR3 nucleotides are TGTGCCAGCAGCTTTCAGGGACCCCCTGTCAATGAGCAGTTCTTC. It encodes CASSFQGPPVNEQFF.

V and J are TRBV28 and TRBJ1-2; possibly TRBD1 for D (5 bases). The CDR3 covers 14 residues. V was shortened by 4 bases and J by 6 bases, with 15 bases between the two germline ends. Germline loops: CDR1 MDHEN, CDR2 SYDVKM. In DNA, the CDR3 is TGTGCCAGCAGTTACTCAGGGCAGAGGGATGGCTACACCTTC. Residues: CASSYSGQRDGYTF.

The rearrangement uses TRBV4-3 and TRBJ2-7; D is unclear. V shed 5 bases and J shed 2 bases, with 10 bases lying between them. The CDR3 is 13 residues long. The germline V gene encodes CDR1 LGHNA and CDR2 YSLEER. For the CDR3, the DNA is TGCGCCAGCAGCTCGGACCGTACCTACGAGCAGTACTTC. Encoded protein: CASSSDRTYEQYF.

This clone was observed a single time. The chain is built from TRBV9 and TRBJ2-3, with 7 nucleotides matching TRBD2. Germline CDR1 reads SGDLS; CDR2 reads YYNGEE. The trim removed 4 bases at V and 2 bases at J, leaving 13 bases unmatched. This CDR3 comprises 17 residues. CDR3 loop: CASSSPWEAGPTDTQYF. The CDR3 DNA sequence: TGTGCCAGCAGCTCCCCATGGGAAGCGGGACCCACAGATACGCAGTATTTT.

This clone appeared a few times. The rearrangement joins TRBV7-9 to TRBJ2-7; the D gene could be TRBD1 or TRBD2 (6 bases each). Deletions cut 1 base from V and 4 bases from J, with 14 bases between. Germline V gene sequence: CDR1 SEHNR, CDR2 FQNEAQ (reference sequence). CDR3 length: 15 residues. The DNA for the CDR3 is TGTGCCAGCAGCTTAGAGTCGGGGGCGTCGTACGAGCAGTACTTC. Encoded protein: CASSLESGASYEQYF. Based on the CDR3 plus reference TRBV7-9 and TRBJ2-7, the full variable domain is DTGVSQNPRHKITKRGQNVTFRCDPISEHNRLYWYRQTLGQGPEFLTYFQNEAQLEKSRLLSDRFSAERPKGSFSTLEIQRTEQGDSAMYLCASSLESGASYEQYFGPGTRLTVT.

The J gene is TRBJ1-1, the V gene TRBV6-1; D perhaps matches TRBD1 (6 bases). Between the trimmed V and J ends, which lost 2 bases and 3 bases, there was a span of 13 bases. The CDR3 loop spans 15 amino acids. The V gene's germline CDR1 is MNHNS and CDR2 SASEGT. The CDR3 here is CASSERNRADTEAFF. The CDR3 nucleotides are TGTGCCAGCAGTGAAAGAAACAGGGCCGACACTGAAGCTTTCTTT.

The chain carries TRBV27 and TRBJ2-7; TRBD1 matches 11 bases. The CDR3 runs 14 residues. Germline V gives CDR1 MNHEY, CDR2 SMNVEV (reference sequence). The V gene end was trimmed by 3 bases and the J gene end by 7 bases; junction bases not matched to a gene: 5. The CDR3 DNA follows: TGTGCCAGCAGTTTTACTGGGACAGGGGGGGAGCAGTACTTC. It translates to CASSFTGTGGEQYF.

The J gene is TRBJ2-7, the V gene TRBV7-2; D perhaps matches TRBD2 (8 bases). Germline loops: CDR1 SGHTA, CDR2 FQGNSA. Trimming removed 5 bases from V and 2 bases from J, with 19 bases in between. The CDR3 extends over 16 amino acids. The DNA for the CDR3 is TGTGCCAGCAGCCTAGGGGGCGGGAGGCTCGCCTACGAGCAGTACTTC. Its translation is CASSLGGGRLAYEQYF.